This TCR beta chain was documented in a study of Ad26.COV2.S vaccination and SARS-CoV-2 variants. Study observations and caveats: There was reportedly substantial breadth in spike-specific CD8+ and CD4+ T cell responses after vaccination. Similar non-spike TCR breadth was observed in recipients of vaccine and of placebo. Responses of T cells in total may have been underestimated by the TCR breadth and depth analyses. The study found higher spike-specific TCR breadth in vaccine than placebo recipients.

Germline lookup yields CDR1 SGHRS and CDR2 YFSETQ. The CDR3 spans 17 residues. The V end lost 3 bases, the J end lost 5 bases, and 20 bases lay between the germline ends. Using immunoSEQ multiplex PCR, the repertoire was profiled, and TCRdb retains in-frame clones only, with some absent. The sample holds roughly 100,000 clones, around 80% seen once. As to this clone: Its antigen is unknown.

The V call is TRBV5-1, the J call TRBJ2-2; TRBD1 is a possible D gene (7 bases). The sequence was collected from a human donor who had recovered from COVID-19. The sequences come from peripheral blood, collected after recovery from COVID-19. This CDR3 is CASSWDLTGAGTGELFF. In nucleotides, the CDR3 is TGCGCCAGCAGCTGGGATTTAACAGGGGCGGGAACCGGGGAGCTGTTTTTT.